Presented here are 6 T cell receptor beta chains from one specimen sequenced in a study of T cells in Graves' hyperthyroidism and ophthalmopathy. Amplification targeted TCR beta CDR3 regions from RNA transcripts. The TCR CDR3 first-round RT-PCR relied on the HTBI primer set. In TCRdb, the multiplex PCR reads were re-called with MiXCR into one record per CDR3 protein. The repertoire holds about 840,000 distinct CDR3 sequences, about two fifths seen once, with over 8% in the top ten. The sequenced sample consisted of blood. The receptors shown here come from a man younger than 35 with Graves' hyperthyroidism.

The chain joins TRBV10-3 to TRBJ2-5; unclear D gene. The CDR3 contains 13 residues. CDR1 ENHRY and CDR2 SYGVKD come from the germline V gene. The V and J ends lost 6 bases and 3 bases respectively, with 11 bases between them. The CDR3 DNA reads as TGTGCCATCAGACGGACCACCAAAGAGACCCAGTACTTC. Residues: CAIRRTTKETQYF.

The V call is TRBV29-1, the J call TRBJ1-1; 11 bases are a match to TRBD1. CDR1 is SQVTM and CDR2 is ANQGSEA in the germline V gene. The V and J ends lost 1 base and 3 bases, in that order; junction bases with no gene match: 10. This CDR3 is 17 amino acids long. The CDR3 DNA is TGCAGCGTTGAAGGCCTCGGACAGGGGGCTTGGGACACTGAAGCTTTCTTT. Translation gives CSVEGLGQGAWDTEAFF.

There are a few counts of this clonotype. The chain recombines TRBV20-1 with TRBJ2-7; weak D call: TRBD2 (6 bases). The germline V gene has CDR1 DFQATT and CDR2 SNEGSKA (reference sequence). The CDR3 covers 13 residues. V was trimmed by 4 bases and J by 3 bases, leaving 13 bases between them. The DNA of the CDR3 is TGCAGTGCTAACCCCCTGGGAGGCTACGAGCAGTACTTC. Translating it yields CSANPLGGYEQYF.

The rearrangement uses TRBV20-1 and TRBJ2-7, with 8 bases lining up with TRBD2. The V gene end was trimmed by 2 bases and the J gene end by 2 bases; junction bases not matched to a gene: 8. This CDR3 region has 15 residues. The germline gives CDR1 DFQATT, CDR2 SNEGSKA (reference sequence). The CDR3 protein is CSARIPAGVPYEQYF. CDR3 DNA sequence: TGCAGTGCTAGAATCCCAGCGGGAGTACCCTACGAGCAGTACTTC.

This clonotype was picked up one time. The chain links TRBV20-1 to TRBJ1-2; 7 nucleotides match TRBD1. The length of the CDR3 is 13 residues. The germline CDR1 and CDR2 sequences are DFQATT and SNEGSKA (reference sequence). The V gene end was trimmed by 5 bases and the J gene end by 3 bases; junction bases not matched to a gene: 6. CDR3 in amino acids: CSAGARGDYGYTF. CDR3 sequence (DNA): TGCAGTGCTGGGGCCAGGGGGGACTATGGCTACACCTTC.

The rearrangement uses TRBV20-1 and TRBJ2-7; 11 bases map to TRBD2. V dropped 4 bases and J dropped 4; count of bases not matched to a gene: 6. The germline gives CDR1 DFQATT, CDR2 SNEGSKA (reference sequence). The CDR3 extends over 14 amino acids. The CDR3 nucleotides read TGCAGTGCTATGGGACTAGCGGTAGAATACGAGCAGTACTTC. The encoded protein is CSAMGLAVEYEQYF.